The T cell receptor (beta chain) under discussion was sequenced for a study of vaccination and CD4 T cells after COVID-19 (dated by TCRdb to 2022 to 2024). Some background on the complete study: SARS-CoV-2 positivity had been established in the convalescent patients by nasal swab PCR, and mild disease was recorded in under ten of these patients and severe disease in one. Participants received two doses of either the Pfizer-BioNTech BNT162b2 vaccine (n=8) or the Moderna mRNA-1273 vaccine (n=2). In the convalescent cohort there were six males and four females, among whom were two Hispanic individuals, seven Caucasians, two Asians and one multiracial person. The spike-specific CD4+ TCR repertoire was compared before and after mRNA vaccination in about nine COVID-19 convalescent patients and several infection-naive healthy vaccine recipients. Post-vaccine blood samples were collected a median of around 70 days after the second vaccine dose, ranging from about 13 to 250 days. Post-COVID blood samples were collected from convalescent patients a median of around 100 days after diagnosis, with a range of about 30 to 170 days. Three convalescent patients gave samples both early after vaccination (day 14) and late after vaccination (days 161 to 241).

The meaning of the sample's time point label: late sampling 161 to 241 days after vaccination in a few convalescent patients. The convalescent patients' positive SARS-CoV-2 PCR tests fell between March and December 2020, which was before the Alpha, Beta and Delta variants emerged in the United States. PBMCs were separated from whole blood using Ficoll-Paque Plus gradient centrifugation and then either used fresh or cryopreserved at -140C. This clonotype showed up just once. Its antigen is currently not known. It has no much larger one-base neighbor in the sample; base qualities were not kept. A single read is weak support. The library was made by PCR. TCRdb shows the sequencer as Illumina iSeq 100. In the source study's methods: Non-productive sequences were removed, and CDR3s not starting with C, not ending with F or W, or shorter than 7 amino acids were discarded. Using R version 3.6.1, CDR3 homology was evaluated through Levenshtein distances (stringdist) along with unrooted phylogenetic trees (ape). The public reads were quality trimmed at Q25 with fastp and then assembled into clones with MiXCR by TCRdb, keeping productive beta chains. Every entry covers one CDR3 protein and lists the most common genes and DNA from its rows. The V and J calls, along with clone size, are taken from TCRdb and not from the paper's own processing. The sample records approximately 40,000 distinct CDR3 sequences, 36% of which are singletons. 5% to 6.5% of the sample is taken by the ten largest.

From cysteine to phenylalanine, the CDR3 is 13 amino acids long. Only CDR3 DNA is held: 39 bases, read in frame from base 1. The CDR1 and CDR2 encoded by the germline V gene are MNHNS and SASEGT. Trimming costs V 6 bases and J 7 bases, and their ends lie 13 bases apart. Results the study describes overall, beyond this receptor: The median number of SARS-CoV-2-reactive clonotypes rose from around 21 after infection to some 37 after vaccination, but the change was not significant. Of the vaccine-specific clones in convalescent patients, 304 of 307, or nearly all, reacted only to SARS-CoV-2 spike and did not cross-react with common cold coronaviruses. In convalescent patients, a median approximately 83% of post-vaccine SARS-CoV-2-reactive clones were detected only after vaccination, suggesting vaccine-specific priming. Only a relatively small number of convalescent patients were included in the study, and early timepoints following natural infection were not analyzed.

This chain is built from TRBV6-1 and TRBJ2-1; the best D guess is TRBD2, with 5 bases matching. The receptor's source is a human donor who had recovered from COVID-19. The sample in question was CD4+ T cells from blood, obtained about 7 months after SARS-CoV-2 vaccination. The CDR3 reads as follows: CASSLDRGNEQFF. Here is the DNA: TGTGCCAGCAGCCTCGACCGCGGGAATGAGCAGTTCTTC.